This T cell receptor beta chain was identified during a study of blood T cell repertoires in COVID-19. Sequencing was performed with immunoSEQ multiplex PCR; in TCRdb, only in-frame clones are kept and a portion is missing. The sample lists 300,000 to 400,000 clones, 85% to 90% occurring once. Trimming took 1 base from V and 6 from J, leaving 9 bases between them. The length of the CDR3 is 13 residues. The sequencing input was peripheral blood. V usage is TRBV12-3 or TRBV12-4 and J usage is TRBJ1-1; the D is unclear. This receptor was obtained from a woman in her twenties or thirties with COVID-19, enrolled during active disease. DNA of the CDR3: TGTGCCAGCAGTTTAGATTGGGCTGCTGAAGCTTTCTTT. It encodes CASSLDWAAEAFF.